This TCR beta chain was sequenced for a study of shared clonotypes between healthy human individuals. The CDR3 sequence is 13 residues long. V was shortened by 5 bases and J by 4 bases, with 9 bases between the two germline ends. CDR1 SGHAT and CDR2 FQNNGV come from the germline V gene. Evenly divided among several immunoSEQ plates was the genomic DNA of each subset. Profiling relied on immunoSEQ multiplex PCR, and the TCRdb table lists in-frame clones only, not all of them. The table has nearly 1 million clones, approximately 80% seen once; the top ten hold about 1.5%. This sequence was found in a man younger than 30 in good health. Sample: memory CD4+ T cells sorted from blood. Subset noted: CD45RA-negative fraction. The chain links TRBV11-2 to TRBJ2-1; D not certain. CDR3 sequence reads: CASSQSAYNEQFF. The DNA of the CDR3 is TGTGCCAGCAGCCAATCCGCTTACAATGAGCAGTTCTTC. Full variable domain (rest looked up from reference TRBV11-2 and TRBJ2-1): EAGVAQSPRYKIIEKRQSVAFWCNPISGHATLYWYQQILGQGPKLLIQFQNNGVVDDSQLPKDRFSAERLKGVDSTLKIQPAKLEDSAVYLCASSQSAYNEQFFGPGTRLTVL.